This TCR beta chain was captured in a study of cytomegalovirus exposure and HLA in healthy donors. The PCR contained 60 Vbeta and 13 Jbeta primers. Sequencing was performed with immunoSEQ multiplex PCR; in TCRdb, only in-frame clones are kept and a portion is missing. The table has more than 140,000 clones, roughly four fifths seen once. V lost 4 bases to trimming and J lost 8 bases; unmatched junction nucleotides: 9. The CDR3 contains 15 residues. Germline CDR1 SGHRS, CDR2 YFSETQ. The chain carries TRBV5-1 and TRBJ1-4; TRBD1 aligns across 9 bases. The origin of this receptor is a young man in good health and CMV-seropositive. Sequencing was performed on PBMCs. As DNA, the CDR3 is TGCGCCAGCAGCGTAATGGGACAGGGAGGCGAAAAACTGTTTTTT. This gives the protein CASSVMGQGGEKLFF.